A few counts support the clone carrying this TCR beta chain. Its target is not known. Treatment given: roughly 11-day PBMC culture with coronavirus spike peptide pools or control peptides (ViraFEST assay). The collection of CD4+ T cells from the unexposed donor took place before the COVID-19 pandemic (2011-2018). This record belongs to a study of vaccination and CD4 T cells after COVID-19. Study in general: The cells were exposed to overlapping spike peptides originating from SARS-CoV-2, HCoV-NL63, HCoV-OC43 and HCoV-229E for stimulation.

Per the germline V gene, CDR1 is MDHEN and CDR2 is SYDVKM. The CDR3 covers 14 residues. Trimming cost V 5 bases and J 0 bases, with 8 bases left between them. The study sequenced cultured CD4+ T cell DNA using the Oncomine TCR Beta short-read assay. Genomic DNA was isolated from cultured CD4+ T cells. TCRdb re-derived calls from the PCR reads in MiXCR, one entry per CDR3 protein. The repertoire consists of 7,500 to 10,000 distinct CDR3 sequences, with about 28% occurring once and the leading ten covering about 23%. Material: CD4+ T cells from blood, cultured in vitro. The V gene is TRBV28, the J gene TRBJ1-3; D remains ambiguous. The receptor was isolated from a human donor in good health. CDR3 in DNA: TGTGCCAGCAGTACCGATCGCTCTGGAAACACCATATATTTT. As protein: CASSTDRSGNTIYF.